These 30 T cell receptor beta chains originate from one sample sequenced in a study of cytomegalovirus exposure and HLA in healthy donors. PCR primers comprised 60 Vbeta and 13 Jbeta primers. Data came from immunoSEQ multiplex PCR; TCRdb stores just in-frame clones and leaves some out. In total, the table holds fewer than 70,000 clones. What was sequenced was PBMCs. All receptors come from a woman aged 18-30 years in good health and CMV-seronegative.

This chain connects TRBV6-1 to TRBJ1-2; D remains unclear. Per the germline V gene, CDR1 is MNHNS and CDR2 is SASEGT. This CDR3 is built from 14 residues. V gave up 0 bases and J gave up 4 bases, with 9 bases separating them. CDR3 sequence reads: CASSEAVFGYGYTF. Here the CDR3 DNA reads TGTGCCAGCAGTGAAGCGGTTTTCGGCTATGGCTACACCTTC.

The chain couples TRBV18 to TRBJ2-5; D is uncertain. The CDR3 totals 12 residues. The germline CDR1 and CDR2 sequences are KGHSH and LQKENI. Trimming pared 5 bases from V and 4 bases from J, leaving 8 bases between. CDR3 nucleotide sequence: TGTGCCAGCTCATCCAGAGGAGAGACCCAGTACTTC. It codes for CASSSRGETQYF.

This chain uses TRBV7-9 with TRBJ2-5, with 7 bases matching TRBD2. The CDR3 is 13 residues long. The trim removed 5 bases at V and 6 bases at J, leaving 6 bases unmatched. Germline assignment: CDR1 SEHNR and CDR2 FQNEAQ (reference sequence). The CDR3 loop is CASSPGGDQTQYF. CDR3 sequence (DNA): TGTGCCAGCAGCCCTGGGGGGGATCAGACCCAGTACTTC.

The chain couples TRBV9 to TRBJ2-7; tentative D call: TRBD1 (6 bases). V lost 3 bases to trimming and J lost 6 bases, with 19 bases between them. The CDR3 covers 15 residues. CDR1 is SGDLS, CDR2 YYNGEE, per germline. This CDR3 is CASSGPIQGNGEQYF. The CDR3 DNA follows: TGTGCCAGCAGCGGACCCATCCAGGGGAATGGCGAGCAGTACTTC.

The rearrangement joins TRBV7-9 to TRBJ2-1; TRBD2 aligns across 9 bases. V was clipped by 1 base and J by 2 bases; unmatched bases: 3. Germline-derived CDR1 and CDR2 are SEHNR and FQNEAQ (reference sequence). This CDR3 is 16 amino acids long. The CDR3 coding sequence is TGTGCCAGCAGCTTAGGGCTAGCGGGGCCCTACAATGAGCAGTTCTTC. This sequence encodes CASSLGLAGPYNEQFF.

V gene TRBV5-4 combines with J gene TRBJ2-7; perhaps TRBD1 as D (6 bases). The CDR3 sequence is 17 residues long. Between the trimmed V and J ends, which lost 0 bases and 3 bases, there was a span of 19 bases. The germline CDR1 and CDR2 sequences are SGHNT and YYREEE (reference sequence). This CDR3 reads CASSLAGSHRVGYEQYF. In DNA, the CDR3 is TGTGCCAGCAGCTTGGCAGGGTCCCACAGGGTGGGCTACGAGCAGTACTTC.

CDR3 protein: CASSPSSPGAEAFF. The DNA for the CDR3 is TGCGCCAGCAGCCCCTCATCACCGGGGGCTGAAGCTTTCTTT. V is TRBV4-1 and J is TRBJ1-1; D perhaps matches TRBD1 (5 bases). The CDR3 extends over 14 amino acids. In germline, CDR1 is MGHRA, CDR2 YSYEKL. Between the trimmed V and J ends, which lost 4 bases and 6 bases, there was a span of 15 bases.

J is TRBJ1-1 and V is TRBV11-2, with TRBD1 as a possible D gene (5 bases). Germline assignment: CDR1 SGHAT and CDR2 FQNNGV. This CDR3 contains 14 residues. With 5 bases removed from V and 0 bases from J, the gap between germline ends came to 10 bases. In DNA form, the CDR3 reads TGTGCCAGCAGCCGGGGACTGATGAACACTGAAGCTTTCTTT. Translating it yields CASSRGLMNTEAFF.

Here the CDR3 DNA reads TGCAGCGCAACACAGGATCCTAATGAAAAACTGTTTTTT. This encodes CSATQDPNEKLFF. The rearrangement joins TRBV29-1 to TRBJ1-4; a weak D match, TRBD1 (5 bases). Germline CDR1 and CDR2: SQVTM and ANQGSEA. Trimming shortened V by 7 bases and J by 3 bases, and 12 bases separated the two germline ends. This CDR3 comprises 13 residues.

This chain links TRBV13 with TRBJ1-2; D gene unclear. Germline-derived CDR1 and CDR2 are PRHDT and FYEKMQ (reference sequence). Trimming shortened V by 0 bases and J by 4 bases, and 12 bases separated the two germline ends. This CDR3 region has 15 residues. The DNA of the CDR3 is TGTGCCAGCAGCTTAGGCCGGCAGGCGAGCTATGGCTACACCTTC. Translated, it gives CASSLGRQASYGYTF.

V usage is TRBV27 and J usage is TRBJ2-1, with D unresolved. Trimming removed 3 bases from V and 13 bases from J, with 19 bases in between. The CDR3 covers 14 residues. Germline V CDR1 and CDR2: MNHEY, SMNVEV (reference sequence). This chain's CDR3 is CASSLGAGAIGQFF. Here the CDR3 DNA reads TGTGCCAGCAGTTTGGGTGCAGGCGCTATAGGTCAGTTCTTC.

The CDR3 region has the DNA TGTGCCAGCATGAAGCCGGGACATAGCTATGGCTACACCTTC. It yields the protein CASMKPGHSYGYTF. V gene TRBV28 combines with J gene TRBJ1-2; D possibly corresponds to TRBD1 (6 bases). This CDR3 comprises 14 residues. V lost 7 bases to trimming and J lost 4 bases, with 16 bases between them. Germline CDR1 and CDR2: MDHEN and SYDVKM.

As DNA, the CDR3 is TGTGCCAGCAGTTTGCGGTATACGCAGTATTTT. Amino acid sequence: CASSLRYTQYF. The V gene is TRBV27, the J gene TRBJ2-3; D remains ambiguous. CDR1 is MNHEY, CDR2 SMNVEV, per germline (reference sequence). Trimming left V 3 bases short and J 7 bases short, with 5 bases between. There are 11 residues in the CDR3.

The chain joins TRBV6-1 to TRBJ1-1, with D unclear. The CDR3 is made up of 15 amino acids. CDR1 MNHNS and CDR2 SASEGT come from the germline V gene. V lost 4 bases and J lost 1, with 13 bases in between. The CDR3 loop is CASSAVRGPNTEAFF. In DNA form, the CDR3 reads TGTGCCAGCAGTGCGGTAAGAGGTCCGAACACTGAAGCTTTCTTT.

The chain uses TRBV11-1 and TRBJ2-2, with D tentatively TRBD2 (5 bases). This CDR3 region has 16 residues. CDR1 is SGHAT, CDR2 FQDESV, per germline (reference sequence). Trimming left V 5 bases short and J 3 bases short, with 16 bases between. CDR3 nucleotide sequence: TGTGCCAGCAGCCCTCTTGTGAGGGATTACACCGGGGAGCTGTTTTTT. The encoded protein is CASSPLVRDYTGELFF.

The rearrangement links TRBV19 to TRBJ1-5; D might be TRBD1 (5 bases). Germline-derived CDR1 and CDR2 are LNHDA and SQIVND (reference sequence). CDR3 size: 14 residues. V was trimmed by 6 bases and J by 5 bases, leaving 14 bases between them. The CDR3 spells CASSERGGDQPQHF. The DNA for the CDR3 is TGTGCCAGTAGCGAACGAGGAGGGGATCAGCCCCAGCATTTT.

The rearrangement links TRBV6-1 to TRBJ2-5; the D is unclear. There are 12 residues in the CDR3. Trimming stripped 4 bases from V and 1 base from J, with 4 bases between. From germline, CDR1 is MNHNS and CDR2 SASEGT. CDR3 DNA sequence: TGTGCCAGCAGTGTCTCCCAAGAGACCCAGTACTTC. Residues: CASSVSQETQYF.

V and J are TRBV19 and TRBJ1-3, with D unclear. This CDR3 has 15 residues. Germline assignment: CDR1 LNHDA and CDR2 SQIVND (reference sequence). Trimming cost V 3 bases and J 0 bases, with 9 bases left between them. In DNA form, the CDR3 reads TGTGCCAGTAGTATTGGCGGTCCCTCTGGAAACACCATATATTTT. Encoded protein: CASSIGGPSGNTIYF.

The V call is TRBV9, the J call TRBJ2-5; 10 bases match TRBD2. CDR1 is SGDLS, CDR2 YYNGEE, per germline. Germline trimming cut 4 bases from V and 2 bases from J; bases unmatched to any gene: 5. The CDR3 has 15 residues. The CDR3 bases are TGTGCCAGCAGCCTCAGCGGGGGGGAACAAGAGACCCAGTACTTC. Translated: CASSLSGGEQETQYF.

V and J are TRBV7-9 and TRBJ2-7; D not resolved. Germline loops: CDR1 SEHNR, CDR2 FQNEAQ (reference sequence). The length of the CDR3 is 12 residues. V was clipped by 5 bases and J by 4 bases, with 9 bases between them. The chain's CDR3 is CASSRPGYEQYF. The CDR3 DNA sequence: TGTGCCAGCAGCCGCCCCGGGTACGAGCAGTACTTC.

The chain carries TRBV4-1 and TRBJ1-5; TRBD1 matches 9 bases. After removal of 0 bases from V and 6 bases from J, the junction contained 6 bases not matched to a gene. The CDR3 loop spans 16 amino acids. The germline CDR1 and CDR2 sequences are MGHRA and YSYEKL. The chain's CDR3 is CASSQEAGQGIQPQHF. The CDR3 DNA follows: TGCGCCAGCAGCCAAGAGGCGGGACAGGGAATTCAGCCCCAGCATTTT.

The CDR3: CASSHRGTGAADTQYF. The DNA for the CDR3 is TGTGCCAGCAGCCACAGAGGGACAGGGGCGGCAGATACGCAGTATTTT. The rearrangement links TRBV7-9 to TRBJ2-3, with 10 nucleotides matching TRBD1. There are 16 residues in the CDR3. V lost 5 bases and J lost 4; bases outside the gene matches: 9. In germline, CDR1 is SEHNR, CDR2 FQNEAQ (reference sequence).

This sequence joins TRBV7-9 and TRBJ1-1; 8 bases align to TRBD1. This CDR3 is built from 14 residues. The ends lost 4 bases at V and 5 bases at J; junction bases unmatched: 6. Germline CDR1 and CDR2: SEHNR and FQNEAQ (reference sequence). As DNA, the CDR3 is TGTGCCAGCAGCTCGCCGACAGGGGAGACTGAAGCTTTCTTT. It is translated as CASSSPTGETEAFF.

The chain recombines TRBV28 with TRBJ2-7; 7 bases agree with TRBD1. This CDR3 is built from 14 residues. V gave up 8 bases and J gave up 4 bases; unmatched junction bases: 11. In germline, CDR1 is MDHEN, CDR2 SYDVKM. In DNA, the CDR3 is TGTGCCAGCGGGTTTACAGGGGAAGAGTACGAGCAGTACTTC. Translated: CASGFTGEEYEQYF.

The chain recombines TRBV19 with TRBJ2-3, with D possibly being TRBD1 (6 bases). CDR3 size: 15 residues. Germline CDR1 is LNHDA and CDR2 is SQIVND (reference sequence). V was shortened by 0 bases and J by 6 bases, with 13 bases between the two germline ends. For the CDR3, the DNA is TGTGCCAGTAGTATAGAAGCGGACAGTGGGGATACGCAGTATTTT. This encodes CASSIEADSGDTQYF. Looking up the rest from reference TRBV19 and TRBJ2-3 gives the full variable domain: DGGITQSPKYLFRKEGQNVTLSCEQNLNHDAMYWYRQDPGQGLRLIYYSQIVNDFQKGDIAEGYSVSREKKESFPLTVTSAQKNPTAFYLCASSIEADSGDTQYFGPGTRLTVL.

This sequence joins TRBV18 and TRBJ1-5, with 9 bases fitting TRBD1. CDR1 and CDR2 (germline): KGHSH, LQKENI. After removal of 3 bases from V and 9 bases from J, the junction contained 3 bases not matched to a gene. This CDR3 comprises 13 residues. The CDR3 sequence: CASSPGTGLPQHF. CDR3 coding DNA: TGTGCCAGCTCACCCGGGACAGGGCTGCCCCAGCATTTT.

The CDR3 reads CASGFQGQETQYF. The CDR3 nucleotides read TGTGCTAGTGGCTTCCAGGGACAGGAGACCCAGTACTTC. This chain joins TRBV12-5 and TRBJ2-5, with TRBD1 matching over 7 bases. In germline, CDR1 is LGHNT, CDR2 FRNRAP. This CDR3 has 13 amino acids. The V segment lost 6 bases and the J segment 5 bases; nucleotides outside the gene matches: 6.

The genes are TRBV4-1 and TRBJ2-7, with TRBD2 matching over 8 bases. The germline gives CDR1 MGHRA, CDR2 YSYEKL. V shed 0 bases, J shed 2 bases, and the junction held 6 bases outside the gene matches. The CDR3 covers 16 residues. CDR3 sequence: CASSQEAAGGPYEQYF. The CDR3 DNA follows: TGCGCCAGCAGCCAAGAAGCGGCGGGAGGACCCTACGAGCAGTACTTC.

The genes are TRBV6-1 and TRBJ1-5; 7 nucleotides match TRBD1. The CDR3 contains 14 residues. Germline V gene data show CDR1 as MNHNS and CDR2 as SASEGT. With 4 bases clipped from V and 1 base from J, the junction kept 1 base outside the gene matches. CDR3 nucleotide sequence: TGTGCCAGCAGTGTGACAGGGAGCAATCAGCCCCAGCATTTT. Protein sequence: CASSVTGSNQPQHF.

This CDR3 is CASSLDGVSYNEQFF. The CDR3 coding sequence is TGCGCCAGCAGCTTGGACGGGGTCTCCTACAATGAGCAGTTCTTC. The chain combines TRBV5-1 with TRBJ2-1, with D possibly TRBD2 on 5 matching bases. V was clipped by 0 bases and J by 0 bases, with 7 bases between them. This CDR3 region has 15 residues. Germline V gene lookup returns CDR1 SGHRS and CDR2 YFSETQ.